Following are 28 T cell receptor beta chains from one sample sequenced in a study of CD8 T cells in Susac syndrome. cDNA came from about 0.5 to 1 ug RNA primed by random hexamers. TCRdb fed the immunoSEQ multiplex PCR reads into MiXCR, producing one record per CDR3 protein. Of some 150,000 distinct CDR3 sequences listed, 94% are singletons. Source material: CD8+ T cells from PBMCs. The receptors stem from a human donor in good health.

The chain joins TRBV27 to TRBJ2-7; TRBD2 matches at 12 bases. CDR1 and CDR2 from the germline V gene are MNHEY and SMNVEV (reference sequence). The V and J ends lost 3 bases and 5 bases, in that order; junction bases with no gene match: 11. The CDR3 is 17 residues long. CDR3: CASSLGLAGGASHEQYF. In nucleotides, the CDR3 is TGTGCCAGCAGTTTGGGCCTAGCGGGAGGGGCAAGCCACGAGCAGTACTTC.

The chain is built from TRBV28 and TRBJ2-5, with 12 bases aligning to TRBD2. The CDR3 has 15 amino acids. Trimming took 5 bases from V and 5 from J; bases not matched to a gene: 6. Germline-derived CDR1 and CDR2 are MDHEN and SYDVKM. CDR3 DNA sequence: TGTGCCAGCAGTCAGACTAGCGGGAGTTGGGAGACCCAGTACTTC. Protein sequence: CASSQTSGSWETQYF.

The rearrangement uses TRBV6-6 and TRBJ2-1, with no clear D. Germline V CDR1 and CDR2: MNHNY, SVGAGI (reference sequence). The CDR3 has 14 residues. Between the trimmed V and J ends, which lost 5 bases and 5 bases, there was a span of 13 bases. The CDR3 loop is CASSVRAQHNEQFF. CDR3 sequence (DNA): TGTGCCAGCAGTGTCCGGGCCCAACACAATGAGCAGTTCTTC.

The CDR3 nucleotides read TGCAGTGCTCAGCGGGAGAATACCTACAATGAGCAGTTCTTC. It codes for CSAQRENTYNEQFF. The V and J genes are TRBV20-1 and TRBJ2-1; 8 nucleotides align to TRBD2. Trimming at V came to 5 bases and at J to 2 bases, leaving 5 bases not matched to a gene. In germline, CDR1 is DFQATT, CDR2 SNEGSKA (reference sequence). The CDR3 length is 14 residues.

V is TRBV4-1 and J is TRBJ1-2; 8 bases are shared with TRBD1. With V trimmed by 1 base and J by 5 bases, 6 bases remained unmatched. Germline loops: CDR1 MGHRA, CDR2 YSYEKL. The CDR3 has 15 amino acids. The CDR3 sequence: CASSQVRGDRYGYTF. CDR3 nucleotides: TGCGCCAGCAGCCAAGTGCGGGGGGACAGGTATGGCTACACCTTC.

The V call is TRBV6-5, the J call TRBJ2-1; D assignment may be TRBD1 or TRBD2 (6 bases each). Per the germline V gene, CDR1 is MNHEY and CDR2 is SVGAGI. The CDR3 contains 14 residues. V lost 6 bases, J lost 7 bases, and 16 bases lay in between. The CDR3 nucleotides are TGTGCCAGCAGGAAACCGGGGGCGGAGAATGAGCAGTTCTTC. Its protein product is CASRKPGAENEQFF.

The gene calls are TRBV4-3 and TRBJ2-1; 15 nucleotides line up with TRBD2. With V trimmed by 5 bases and J by 0 bases, 11 bases remained unmatched. Germline loops: CDR1 LGHNA, CDR2 YSLEER. The CDR3 length is 20 residues. CDR3 nucleotide sequence: TGCGCCAGCAGCGAAGGACTAGCGGGAGGGCCGTCAAGCTCCTACAATGAGCAGTTCTTC. Protein sequence: CASSEGLAGGPSSSYNEQFF.

The V gene is TRBV13, the J gene TRBJ2-5, with 12 bases aligning to TRBD2. The CDR3 length is 16 residues. Trimming cost V 1 base and J 5 bases; bases outside gene matches: 5. CDR1 and CDR2 from the germline V gene are PRHDT and FYEKMQ (reference sequence). The CDR3 region has the DNA TGTGCCAGCAGCTTAGCCACGACTAGCGGGAGTGAGACCCAGTACTTC. The encoded protein is CASSLATTSGSETQYF.

V usage is TRBV6-5 and J usage is TRBJ2-5; TRBD2 matches at 8 bases. From germline, CDR1 is MNHEY and CDR2 SVGAGI. This CDR3 is built from 14 residues. Trimming at V came to 4 bases and at J to 2 bases, leaving 3 bases not matched to a gene. DNA of the CDR3: TGTGCCAGCAGTTTGACTAGCGCACAAGAGACCCAGTACTTC. Its translation: CASSLTSAQETQYF.

This clonotype was counted a few times. The chain joins TRBV27 to TRBJ2-1, with 9 bases that match TRBD2. Germline CDR1 is MNHEY and CDR2 is SMNVEV (reference sequence). The junction had 4 bases not matched to a gene; V was cut back by 3 bases and J by 7 bases. The CDR3 is 14 amino acids. Written as DNA, the CDR3 is TGTGCCAGCAGTTTTAGCGGGAGCTATAATGAGCAGTTCTTC. Its translation is CASSFSGSYNEQFF.

The chain is built from TRBV28 and TRBJ2-7; 10 positions match TRBD2. Losses at the gene ends were 8 bases for V and 2 bases for J; bases not matched to a gene: 12. Per germline, CDR1 MDHEN and CDR2 SYDVKM. There are 16 residues in the CDR3. The CDR3 DNA reads TGTGCCAGCTCCACAGCTAGCGGGAGTCCCACCTACGAGCAGTACTTC. Protein: CASSTASGSPTYEQYF.

The CDR3: CASSPTGIAGELFF. CDR3 bases: TGCGCCAGCAGCCCGACAGGGATCGCCGGGGAGCTGTTTTTT. The genes are TRBV5-1 and TRBJ2-2; TRBD1 matches at 7 bases. Trimming cost V 4 bases and J 6 bases; bases outside gene matches: 6. Per germline, CDR1 SGHRS and CDR2 YFSETQ. The CDR3 extends over 14 amino acids.

This chain uses TRBV29-1 with TRBJ1-2; no clear D gene. This CDR3 spans 12 amino acids. Between the trimmed V and J ends, which lost 2 bases and 8 bases, there was a span of 12 bases. CDR1 and CDR2 from the germline V gene are SQVTM and ANQGSEA. CDR3 DNA sequence: TGCAGCGTTGAACGATGGCCTCAGGGCTACACCTTC. As protein: CSVERWPQGYTF.

The chain couples TRBV9 to TRBJ2-7; TRBD1 is a possible D gene (6 bases). Trimming shortened V by 4 bases and J by 3 bases, and 17 bases separated the two germline ends. This CDR3 comprises 15 residues. In germline, CDR1 is SGDLS, CDR2 YYNGEE. The DNA of the CDR3 is TGTGCCAGCAGCCCGGAACCGGACAGCAACTACGAGCAGTACTTC. Amino acids: CASSPEPDSNYEQYF.

This clonotype was observed a single time. This chain uses TRBV27 with TRBJ2-4, with D tentatively TRBD2 (5 bases). Trimming cost V 3 bases and J 5 bases, with 8 bases left between them. Per germline, CDR1 MNHEY and CDR2 SMNVEV (reference sequence). The CDR3 contains 13 residues. In nucleotides, the CDR3 is TGTGCCAGCAGTTTGAGGGCCGAAAACATTCAGTACTTC. Translation: CASSLRAENIQYF.

This rearrangement joins TRBV19 to TRBJ1-1; tentative D call: TRBD1 (6 bases). The germline CDR1 and CDR2 sequences are LNHDA and SQIVND (reference sequence). Trimming cost V 6 bases and J 2 bases, with 13 bases left between them. The CDR3 runs 14 residues. The CDR3 bases are TGTGCCAGTAGCCCACAGGGCCCCAACACTGAAGCTTTCTTT. Translated, it gives CASSPQGPNTEAFF.

This chain connects TRBV18 to TRBJ2-7, with 10 nucleotides matching TRBD2. V shed 2 bases and J 6 bases; nucleotides not matched to a gene: 4. The germline V gene has CDR1 KGHSH and CDR2 LQKENI. CDR3 length equals 14 residues. CDR3 coding DNA: TGTGCCAGCTCACCAAAGCGGGAGGGCCGCGAGCAGTACTTC. The encoded protein is CASSPKREGREQYF.

The chain has TRBV20-1 and TRBJ2-7; 7 positions agree with TRBD2. Germline V gives CDR1 DFQATT, CDR2 SNEGSKA (reference sequence). There are 14 residues in the CDR3. J lost 3 bases, V lost 1 base, and 6 bases had no gene match. CDR3 coding DNA: TGCAGTGCTAGAGGGCGGGAGCGGGGCTACGAGCAGTACTTC. Translation gives CSARGRERGYEQYF.

The chain couples TRBV9 to TRBJ2-3; the D is unclear. CDR3 length: 14 residues. Between the trimmed V and J ends, which lost 0 bases and 0 bases, there was a span of 5 bases. Germline CDR1 is SGDLS and CDR2 is YYNGEE. The CDR3 bases are TGTGCCAGCAGCGTAGCGAGGAGCACAGATACGCAGTATTTT. This translates into CASSVARSTDTQYF.

The CDR3 reads CASSFDRGNGYTF. In DNA form, the CDR3 reads TGTGCCAGCAGTTTCGACAGGGGTAATGGCTACACCTTC. The chain carries TRBV27 and TRBJ1-2; TRBD1 matches 8 bases. Germline V gene sequence: CDR1 MNHEY, CDR2 SMNVEV (reference sequence). Germline trimming cut 3 bases from V and 6 bases from J; bases unmatched to any gene: 3. The CDR3 is 13 residues long.

The gene calls are TRBV19 and TRBJ2-1, with no clear D. The germline V gene encodes CDR1 LNHDA and CDR2 SQIVND (reference sequence). The CDR3 covers 14 residues. With 3 bases removed from V and 4 bases from J, the gap between germline ends came to 10 bases. CDR3 nucleotides: TGTGCCAGTAGTATTCTCGCCGAGTACAATGAGCAGTTCTTC. This encodes CASSILAEYNEQFF.

This chain joins TRBV7-9 and TRBJ2-3; D is uncertain. V lost 10 bases to trimming and J lost 2 bases, with 16 bases between them. This CDR3 is 14 amino acids long. Germline values: CDR1 SEHNR, CDR2 FQNEAQ (reference sequence). CDR3 DNA sequence: TGTGCCACCCAAGACCGGTCTACCACAGATACGCAGTATTTT. Translation: CATQDRSTTDTQYF.

J is TRBJ2-1 and V is TRBV27; D is uncertain. The V and J ends lost 3 bases and 0 bases respectively, with 3 bases between them. The V gene's germline CDR1 is MNHEY and CDR2 SMNVEV (reference sequence). This CDR3 comprises 13 residues. The chain's CDR3 is CASSFISYNEQFF. CDR3 DNA: TGTGCCAGCAGTTTCATCTCCTACAATGAGCAGTTCTTC.

In DNA, the CDR3 is TGTGCCAGCAGTTTAGCCGGGCGCAATGAGCAGTTCTTC. This translates into CASSLAGRNEQFF. The chain recombines TRBV27 with TRBJ2-1; D remains unclear. This CDR3 contains 13 residues. Per germline, CDR1 MNHEY and CDR2 SMNVEV (reference sequence). V was trimmed by 2 bases and J by 6 bases, leaving 8 bases between them.

V gene TRBV20-1 combines with J gene TRBJ2-3; TRBD2 matches at 11 bases. The junction had 14 bases not matched to a gene; V was cut back by 5 bases and J by 4 bases. The CDR3 length is 17 residues. Germline V gives CDR1 DFQATT, CDR2 SNEGSKA (reference sequence). The CDR3 sequence: CSAPAPQTSGIADTQYF. CDR3 nucleotides: TGCAGTGCTCCGGCCCCGCAGACTAGCGGGATCGCAGATACGCAGTATTTT.

The rearrangement uses TRBV7-3 and TRBJ2-3; 8 bases fit TRBD2. The CDR3 totals 15 residues. The V gene end was trimmed by 5 bases and the J gene end by 0 bases; junction bases not matched to a gene: 4. The germline CDR1 and CDR2 sequences are SGHTA and FQGTGA. This CDR3 is CASSLSGSSTDTQYF. CDR3 nucleotide sequence: TGTGCCAGCAGCCTGAGCGGGAGTAGCACAGATACGCAGTATTTT.

The chain recombines TRBV5-4 with TRBJ2-3, with no clear D. V lost 3 bases, J lost 4 bases, and 6 bases lay in between. Germline lookup yields CDR1 SGHNT and CDR2 YYREEE (reference sequence). CDR3 length: 12 amino acids. The CDR3 region is CASSSNADTQYF. The CDR3 bases are TGTGCCAGCAGCTCGAACGCAGATACGCAGTATTTT.

This clonotype is a singleton in its sample. J is TRBJ2-7 and V is TRBV5-6; 13 positions agree with TRBD2. CDR1 is SGHDT, CDR2 YYEEEE, per germline. The CDR3 runs 17 residues. Unmatched junction bases numbered 8, after V lost 4 bases and J lost 1 base. The CDR3 region is CASSQGLAGMGSYEQYF. The CDR3 DNA reads TGTGCCAGCAGCCAGGGACTAGCGGGGATGGGGTCCTACGAGCAGTACTTC.